This TCR beta chain was profiled in a study of T cells in Graves' hyperthyroidism and ophthalmopathy. A note on this clonotype: The junction differs from germline at one of its ends, possibly a read error.

Exclusion of a patient resulted from uncontrolled infection, other autoimmune disease, pregnancy or lactation. There were TCR beta CDR3 regions amplified from RNA transcripts. First-round RT-PCR with HTBI primers amplified the TCR CDR3 region. TCRdb passed the multiplex PCR reads through MiXCR, listing each CDR3 protein once. This repertoire shows a few hundred thousand distinct CDR3 sequences, about 15% found once; its top ten account for 14%. CDR3 size: 15 residues. CDR1 and CDR2 (germline): SQVTM, ANQGSEA. The chain couples TRBV29-1 to TRBJ2-5, with 7 bases matching TRBD1. Sample: blood. The sequence was obtained from a woman in her forties with Graves' hyperthyroidism. This chain's CDR3 is CSAGTATISQETRYF. The CDR3 bases are TGCAGCGCCGGGACAGCGACTATCTCCCAAGAGACCCGGTACTTC.